Presented here are 13 T cell receptor beta chains from one specimen sequenced in a study of CD8 T cells in ankylosing spondylitis. TCRdb processed the 5' RACE reads anew with MiXCR; each CDR3 protein has one entry. The table has some 300,000 distinct CDR3 sequences, 20% to 25% seen once. Sequencing was carried out using blood, either unsorted or a sorted T cell fraction (not recorded which). These receptors all come from a female donor with ankylosing spondylitis or in good health (not recorded which).

The chain recombines TRBV5-1 with TRBJ1-6; possibly TRBD1 for D (5 bases). The CDR3 has 16 amino acids. Trimming left V 2 bases short and J 10 bases short, with 19 bases between. CDR1 and CDR2 (germline): SGHRS, YFSETQ. The CDR3 region has the DNA TGCGCCAGCAGCTTCGGGGGGAGGTTGACCAACTCACCCCTCCACTTT. Translated: CASSFGGRLTNSPLHF.

V and J are TRBV20-1 and TRBJ2-4; D uncertain. Germline values: CDR1 DFQATT, CDR2 SNEGSKA (reference sequence). Trimming took 0 bases from V and 0 from J, leaving 6 bases between them. This CDR3 spans 14 amino acids. The CDR3 coding sequence is TGCAGTGCTAGAGACTTTCTAGCCAAAAACATTCAGTACTTC. This sequence encodes CSARDFLAKNIQYF.

The sample holds many counts of this clonotype. The chain couples TRBV7-6 to TRBJ2-5, with D maybe TRBD1 (6 bases). The germline V gene encodes CDR1 SGHVS and CDR2 FNYEAQ. V gave up 5 bases and J gave up 5 bases, with 21 bases separating them. This CDR3 spans 16 amino acids. The CDR3 DNA sequence: TGTGCCAGCAGCAAACGCCGACAGGTATCTGGGGAGACCCAGTACTTC. Translating it yields CASSKRRQVSGETQYF.

The gene calls are TRBV7-2 and TRBJ2-2, with D unresolved. Trimming took off 5 bases at V and 5 bases at J, with 15 bases between the two ends. The CDR3 has 15 amino acids. Germline CDR1 is SGHTA and CDR2 is FQGNSA. The CDR3 DNA follows: TGTGCCAGCAGCCCGATTTTGGCGTCTACCGGGGAGCTGTTTTTT. It encodes CASSPILASTGELFF.

This clonotype was observed a few times. The genes are TRBV27 and TRBJ2-5; D is undetermined. The V gene lost 3 bases and the J gene lost 5 bases, with 13 bases spanning the gap. CDR1 MNHEY and CDR2 SMNVEV come from the germline V gene (reference sequence). There are 14 residues in the CDR3. CDR3 in amino acids: CASSFHDRVETQYF. The CDR3 nucleotides read TGTGCCAGCAGTTTTCATGACCGAGTGGAGACCCAGTACTTC.

A few counts support this clonotype. CDR3 loop: CASSMGEEKLFF. The CDR3, as DNA: TGTGCCAGTAGTATGGGGGAAGAAAAACTGTTTTTT. V usage is TRBV19 and J usage is TRBJ1-4; D possibly corresponds to TRBD1 (5 bases). Germline-derived CDR1 and CDR2 are LNHDA and SQIVND (reference sequence). This CDR3 is built from 12 residues. V was trimmed by 3 bases and J by 8 bases, leaving 7 bases between them.

This clonotype has a handful of counts. This sequence joins TRBV5-4 and TRBJ2-5; TRBD1 might be the D (6 bases). The germline V gene has CDR1 SGHNT and CDR2 YYREEE (reference sequence). The CDR3 spans 13 residues. V dropped 6 bases and J dropped 4 bases, with 13 bases sitting between them. CDR3 in DNA: TGTGCCAGCACCCTACAGGGTTCAGAGACCCAGTACTTC. It specifies CASTLQGSETQYF.

This clonotype occurred many times. The V call is TRBV12-3 or TRBV12-4, the J call TRBJ2-7; the match to TRBD2 covers 8 bases. The CDR3 totals 14 residues. The trim removed 3 bases at V and 5 bases at J, leaving 6 bases unmatched. The CDR3 loop reads CASSFTGGPHEQYF. The CDR3 coding sequence is TGTGCCAGCAGTTTTACGGGAGGGCCTCACGAGCAGTACTTC.

This clonotype turned up a few times. The rearrangement uses TRBV15 and TRBJ2-7; D remains ambiguous. There are 14 residues in the CDR3. V was cut by 0 bases and J by 4 bases, with 10 bases left in between. The germline CDR1 and CDR2 sequences are LNHNV and YYDKDF (reference sequence). DNA for the CDR3: TGTGCCACCAGCAGAGAGATAGTCTCTTACGAGCAGTACTTC. Its translation: CATSREIVSYEQYF.

The chain is built from TRBV10-3 and TRBJ2-3, with unresolved D. Germline V gene lookup returns CDR1 ENHRY and CDR2 SYGVKD. This CDR3 spans 13 amino acids. Trimming pared 4 bases from V and 1 base from J, leaving 6 bases between. CDR3 DNA sequence: TGTGCCATCAGTGTAAGCGGCACAGATACGCAGTATTTT. Translation gives CAISVSGTDTQYF.

The chain carries TRBV15 and TRBJ1-1; D is undetermined. V was trimmed by 3 bases and J by 1 base, leaving 12 bases between them. This CDR3 spans 15 amino acids. The V gene's germline CDR1 is LNHNV and CDR2 YYDKDF (reference sequence). CDR3 loop: CATSSTPKRNTEAFF. In nucleotides, the CDR3 is TGTGCCACCAGCAGCACCCCGAAGAGGAACACTGAAGCTTTCTTT.

The chain carries TRBV20-1 and TRBJ2-1; D possibly corresponds to TRBD2 (5 bases). The CDR3 covers 17 residues. Trimming removed 0 bases from V and 0 bases from J, with 15 bases in between. Germline-derived CDR1 and CDR2 are DFQATT and SNEGSKA (reference sequence). CDR3: CSARDPRLGGSYNEQFF. CDR3 coding DNA: TGCAGTGCTAGAGATCCACGTCTAGGAGGCTCCTACAATGAGCAGTTCTTC.

This clonotype was counted a few times. The V gene is TRBV20-1, the J gene TRBJ2-1; D may be TRBD2 (5 bases). V dropped 0 bases and J dropped 9 bases, with 15 bases sitting between them. Germline values: CDR1 DFQATT, CDR2 SNEGSKA (reference sequence). This CDR3 is 14 amino acids long. The CDR3 here is CSARDPGLAGEQFF. The CDR3 DNA reads TGCAGTGCTAGAGATCCCGGCCTTGCGGGTGAGCAGTTCTTC.